Listed here is a single TCR beta chain. The record originates from a study of blood T cell repertoires in COVID-19. The overall study: Material from acute and convalescent COVID-19 was sourced from the United States, Italy and Spain. Sources were T cells, B-cell-depleted T cells, or PBMCs; the material itself was cDNA or gDNA.

Per the original methods: Cell counts per sample came from amplifying reference gene primers. Produced via immunoSEQ multiplex PCR; TCRdb's table is partial and in-frame only. D and trimming come from the DNA, and the V and J calls and clone size come from that table. The sample holds roughly 150,000 clones, around four fifths seen once. This TCR was sampled from an elderly woman with active or convalescent COVID-19. Sequencing was done on a sample of peripheral blood.

The CDR3 is CASSEAAVNQPQHF. The CDR3 nucleotides read TGTGCCAGCAGTGAAGCGGCAGTCAATCAGCCCCAGCATTTT. V usage is TRBV6-1 and J usage is TRBJ1-5; the D is unclear. The CDR3 loop spans 14 amino acids. Trimming took 0 bases from V and 3 from J, leaving 6 bases between them. Germline assignment: CDR1 MNHNS and CDR2 SASEGT.